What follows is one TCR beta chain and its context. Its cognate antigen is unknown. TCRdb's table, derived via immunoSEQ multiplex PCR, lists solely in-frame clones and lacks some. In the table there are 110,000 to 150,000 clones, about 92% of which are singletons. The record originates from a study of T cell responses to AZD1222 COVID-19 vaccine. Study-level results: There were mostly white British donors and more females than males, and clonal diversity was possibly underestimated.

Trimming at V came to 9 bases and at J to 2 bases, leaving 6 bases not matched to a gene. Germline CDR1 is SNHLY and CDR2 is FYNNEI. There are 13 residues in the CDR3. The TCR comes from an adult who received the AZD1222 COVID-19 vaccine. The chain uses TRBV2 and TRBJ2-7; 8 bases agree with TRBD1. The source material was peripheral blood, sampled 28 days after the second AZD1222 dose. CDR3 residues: CARRAGQAYEQYF. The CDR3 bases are TGTGCCAGGCGCGCGGGACAGGCCTACGAGCAGTACTTC.